Shown below are 9 T cell receptor beta chains from a single sample sequenced in a study of cytomegalovirus exposure and HLA in healthy donors. Profiled with immunoSEQ multiplex PCR; TCRdb holds only in-frame clones, not every one. The data contain about 310,000 clones, roughly 90% of them singletons. Sequenced input: PBMCs. The receptor source for this set is a man aged 30 to 39 in good health and CMV-seronegative.

This chain uses TRBV7-9 with TRBJ1-4, with 7 bases lining up with TRBD1. CDR3 size: 16 residues. The germline V gene encodes CDR1 SEHNR and CDR2 FQNEAQ (reference sequence). With V trimmed by 4 bases and J by 0 bases, 5 bases remained unmatched. CDR3 bases: TGTGCCAGCAGCTCGATAACAGGGGCAACTAATGAAAAACTGTTTTTT. Translation gives CASSSITGATNEKLFF.

The count of this clone is one. In the same sample, other DNA sequences code for this CDR3. This rearrangement joins TRBV6-5 to TRBJ2-7; 7 nucleotides match TRBD1. The CDR3 has 13 residues. In germline, CDR1 is MNHEY, CDR2 SVGAGI. J gave up 2 bases and V 6 bases, and 4 bases lay outside the gene matches. CDR3 sequence: CASSRTGTYEQYF. CDR3 nucleotides: TGTGCCAGCAGCAGGACAGGAACCTACGAGCAGTACTTC.

The V and J genes are TRBV5-4 and TRBJ1-1; 8 nucleotides agree with TRBD1. The length of the CDR3 is 17 residues. J lost 4 bases, V lost 6 bases, and 17 bases had no gene match. Germline CDR1 SGHNT, CDR2 YYREEE (reference sequence). The CDR3 protein is CASTAPVTGVGSTEAFF. CDR3 coding DNA: TGTGCCAGCACCGCCCCGGTGACAGGGGTTGGGAGCACTGAAGCTTTCTTT.

The chain recombines TRBV27 with TRBJ2-7; 7 bases map to TRBD1. Germline V lookup: CDR1 MNHEY, CDR2 SMNVEV (reference sequence). This CDR3 region has 14 residues. The V gene end was trimmed by 8 bases and the J gene end by 3 bases; junction bases not matched to a gene: 10. The CDR3 DNA reads TGTGCCAGCGGCTCCGGGACAGTACTCTACGAGCAGTACTTC. Its protein product is CASGSGTVLYEQYF.

The chain joins TRBV7-9 to TRBJ1-5, with TRBD1 identical over 8 bases. The CDR3 is made up of 14 amino acids. The junction had 2 bases not matched to a gene; V was cut back by 6 bases and J by 1 base. The germline V gene has CDR1 SEHNR and CDR2 FQNEAQ (reference sequence). The CDR3 nucleotides are TGTGCCAGCAGTAGACAGGGGAGCAATCAGCCCCAGCATTTT. Translation gives CASSRQGSNQPQHF.

The chain carries TRBV19 and TRBJ2-3; 10 bases align to TRBD2. This CDR3 spans 19 amino acids. From germline, CDR1 is LNHDA and CDR2 SQIVND (reference sequence). V gave up 1 base and J gave up 1 base; unmatched junction bases: 11. The CDR3 nucleotides read TGTGCCAGTAGTATAGCCCAGCGGGGGGGAATGTTTGGCACAGATACGCAGTATTTT. It specifies CASSIAQRGGMFGTDTQYF.

The chain is built from TRBV6-5 and TRBJ2-3; D might be TRBD2 (6 bases). The V gene lost 5 bases and the J gene lost 6 bases, with 12 bases spanning the gap. In germline, CDR1 is MNHEY, CDR2 SVGAGI. This CDR3 has 13 residues. CDR3 in DNA: TGTGCCAGCAGTCGGGGGTTTGGGGATACGCAGTATTTT. Encoded protein: CASSRGFGDTQYF.

The chain uses TRBV15 and TRBJ1-5; the D is unclear. V dropped 3 bases and J dropped 0 bases, with 12 bases sitting between them. Germline V gene data show CDR1 as LNHNV and CDR2 as YYDKDF (reference sequence). This CDR3 comprises 16 residues. The CDR3 coding sequence is TGTGCCACCAGCAGGGCTGACATTAATAGCAATCAGCCCCAGCATTTT. Its translation is CATSRADINSNQPQHF.

The gene calls are TRBV14 and TRBJ2-5; 10 nucleotides agree with TRBD1. V shed 1 base, J shed 1 base, and the junction held 3 bases outside the gene matches. Germline CDR1 SGHDN, CDR2 FVKESK. CDR3 size: 16 residues. CDR3 bases: TGTGCCAGCAGCCAAGTGACAGGGGGCTTCCAAGAGACCCAGTACTTC. It specifies CASSQVTGGFQETQYF.